This T cell receptor (beta chain) was captured by sequencing in a study of response to subunit inactivated influenza vaccine. Study observations and caveats: It was the authors' suggestion that each seasonal influenza vaccination recruits few new T cells.

TCRdb reprocessed the RT-PCR reads with MiXCR, giving one entry per CDR3 protein. The repertoire consists of fewer than 750,000 distinct CDR3 sequences, with around 15% occurring once and the leading ten covering approximately 10%. For this clonotype: Its antigen is not identified.

With 5 bases removed from V and 2 bases from J, the gap between germline ends came to 13 bases. Germline CDR1 and CDR2: DFQATT and SNEGSKA (reference sequence). There are 13 residues in the CDR3. This material consisted of PBMCs from blood, taken 11 to 12 days after vaccination. This sequence joins TRBV20-1 and TRBJ2-7; possibly TRBD1 or TRBD2 for D (5 bases each). The receptor's source is a man over 45 who received an inactivated influenza vaccine. CDR3 sequence reads: CSASGTLTYEQYF. CDR3 in DNA: TGCAGTGCTTCCGGGACCTTGACCTACGAGCAGTACTTC.